The following is a T cell receptor (beta chain) sequence with its context. Produced via immunoSEQ multiplex PCR; TCRdb's table is partial and in-frame only. This sample has tens of thousands of clones, with 55% to 70% found just once. The data stem from a study of PD-1 blockade in classical Hodgkin lymphoma. As for time point: cycle 4 day 1 (C4D1), after 6 weeks of nivolumab. Every one of the patients relapsed after autologous stem cell transplantation (brentuximab vedotin exposure was variable). Sequences were derived from peripheral blood mononuclear cells (PBMCs), sampled before the fourth cycle of nivolumab. The receptor was isolated from a human donor with classical Hodgkin lymphoma.

The CDR3, as DNA: TGTGCCAGCAGACTGGACAGGGGAGAACCCTATAATTCACCCCTCCACTTT. It is translated as CASRLDRGEPYNSPLHF. The genes are TRBV5-5 and TRBJ1-6, with 9 bases identical to TRBD1. CDR1 SGHKS and CDR2 YYEKEE come from the germline V gene (reference sequence). V gave up 5 bases and J gave up 2 bases; unmatched junction bases: 8. The CDR3 runs 17 residues.